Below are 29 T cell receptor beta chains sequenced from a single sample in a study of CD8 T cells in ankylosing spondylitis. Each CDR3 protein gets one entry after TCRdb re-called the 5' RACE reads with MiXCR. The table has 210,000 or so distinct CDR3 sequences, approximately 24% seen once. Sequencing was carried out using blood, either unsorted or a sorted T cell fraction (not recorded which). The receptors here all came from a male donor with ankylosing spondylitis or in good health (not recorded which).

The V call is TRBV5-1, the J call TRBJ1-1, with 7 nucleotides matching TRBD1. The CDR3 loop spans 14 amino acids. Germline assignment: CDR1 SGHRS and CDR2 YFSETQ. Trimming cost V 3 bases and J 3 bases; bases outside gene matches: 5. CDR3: CASSWGTGDTEAFF. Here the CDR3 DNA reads TGCGCCAGCAGCTGGGGAACAGGGGACACTGAAGCTTTCTTT.

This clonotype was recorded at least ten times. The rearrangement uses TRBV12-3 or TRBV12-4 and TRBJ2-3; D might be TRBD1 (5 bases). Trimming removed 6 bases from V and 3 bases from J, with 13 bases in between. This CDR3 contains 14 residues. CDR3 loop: CASRGPQPTDTQYF. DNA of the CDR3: TGTGCCAGCAGGGGGCCCCAACCAACAGATACGCAGTATTTT.

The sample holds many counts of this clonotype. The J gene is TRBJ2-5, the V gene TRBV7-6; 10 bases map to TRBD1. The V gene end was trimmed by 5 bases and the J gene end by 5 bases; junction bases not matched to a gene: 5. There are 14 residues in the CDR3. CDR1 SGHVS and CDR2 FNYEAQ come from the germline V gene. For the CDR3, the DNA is TGTGCCAGCAGCCCTGGACAGGGGGGGGAGACCCAGTACTTC. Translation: CASSPGQGGETQYF.

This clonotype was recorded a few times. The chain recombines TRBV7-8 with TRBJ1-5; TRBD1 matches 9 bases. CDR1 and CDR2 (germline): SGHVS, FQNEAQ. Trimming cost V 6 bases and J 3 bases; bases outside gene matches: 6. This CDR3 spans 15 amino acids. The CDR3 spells CASRRTGALNQPQHF. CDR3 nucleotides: TGTGCCAGCAGACGGACAGGGGCCCTCAATCAGCCCCAGCATTTT.

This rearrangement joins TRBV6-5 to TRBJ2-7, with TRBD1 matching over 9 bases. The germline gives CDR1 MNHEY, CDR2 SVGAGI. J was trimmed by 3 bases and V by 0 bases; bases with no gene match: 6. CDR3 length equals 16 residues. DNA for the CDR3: TGTGCCAGCAGTTACTCGAGAGGGACAGGGAACTACGAGCAGTACTTC. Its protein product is CASSYSRGTGNYEQYF.

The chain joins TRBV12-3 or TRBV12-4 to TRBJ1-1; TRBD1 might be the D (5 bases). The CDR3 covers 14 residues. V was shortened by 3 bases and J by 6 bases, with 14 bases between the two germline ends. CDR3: CASSFSRRAAEAFF. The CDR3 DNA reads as TGTGCCAGCAGTTTTTCTCGCAGGGCTGCTGAAGCTTTCTTT.

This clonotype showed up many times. CDR3 sequence (DNA): TGTGCCAGCAGCTCGGGCTGGGAGACCCAGTACTTC. Its translation is CASSSGWETQYF. V usage is TRBV28 and J usage is TRBJ2-5; D uncertain. CDR1 and CDR2 from the germline V gene are MDHEN and SYDVKM. The CDR3 contains 12 residues. Trimming took 6 bases from V and 5 from J, leaving 10 bases between them.

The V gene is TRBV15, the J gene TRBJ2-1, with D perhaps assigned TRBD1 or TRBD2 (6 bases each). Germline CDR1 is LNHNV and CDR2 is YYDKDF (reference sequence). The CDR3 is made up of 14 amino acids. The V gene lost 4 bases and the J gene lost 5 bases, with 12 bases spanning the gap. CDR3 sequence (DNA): TGTGCCACCAGCATACCGGGGGCGAACAATGAGCAGTTCTTC. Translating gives CATSIPGANNEQFF.

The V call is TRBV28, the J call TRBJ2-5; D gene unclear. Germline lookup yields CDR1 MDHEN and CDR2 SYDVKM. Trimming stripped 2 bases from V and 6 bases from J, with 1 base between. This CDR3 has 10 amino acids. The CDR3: CASSLKTQYF. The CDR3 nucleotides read TGTGCCAGCAGTTTAAAGACCCAGTACTTC.

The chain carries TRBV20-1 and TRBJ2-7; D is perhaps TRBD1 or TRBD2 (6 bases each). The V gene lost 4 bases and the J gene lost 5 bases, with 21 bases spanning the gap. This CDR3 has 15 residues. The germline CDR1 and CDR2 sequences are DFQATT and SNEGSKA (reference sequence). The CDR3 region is CSAIPPGGRQDEQYF. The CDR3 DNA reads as TGCAGTGCTATACCCCCTGGGGGGAGACAGGACGAGCAGTACTTC.

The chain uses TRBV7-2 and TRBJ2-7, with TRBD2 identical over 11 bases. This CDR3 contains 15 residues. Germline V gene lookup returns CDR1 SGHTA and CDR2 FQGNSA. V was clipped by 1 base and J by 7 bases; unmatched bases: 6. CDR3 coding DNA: TGTGCCAGCAGCTTAGGACTAGCGGGGACTGGGGAGCAGTACTTC. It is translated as CASSLGLAGTGEQYF.

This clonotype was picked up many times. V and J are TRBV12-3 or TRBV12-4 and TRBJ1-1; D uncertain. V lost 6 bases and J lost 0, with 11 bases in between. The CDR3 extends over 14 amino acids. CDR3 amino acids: CASRITGMNTEAFF. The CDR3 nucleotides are TGTGCCAGCAGGATTACGGGTATGAACACTGAAGCTTTCTTT.

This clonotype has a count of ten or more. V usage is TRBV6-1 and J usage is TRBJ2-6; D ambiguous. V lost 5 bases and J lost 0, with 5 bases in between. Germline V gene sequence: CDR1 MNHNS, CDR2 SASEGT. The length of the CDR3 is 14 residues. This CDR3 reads CASSLYSGANVLTF. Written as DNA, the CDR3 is TGTGCCAGCAGTCTATACTCTGGGGCCAACGTCCTGACTTTC.

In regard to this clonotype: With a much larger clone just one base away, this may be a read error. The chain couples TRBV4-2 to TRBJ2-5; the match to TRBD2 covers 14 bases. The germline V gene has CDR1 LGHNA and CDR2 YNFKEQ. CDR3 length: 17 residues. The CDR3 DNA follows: TGTGCCAGCAGCCAGGGGACTAGCGGGAGTGGAGGAGAGCCCCAGTACTTC. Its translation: CASSQGTSGSGGEPQYF.

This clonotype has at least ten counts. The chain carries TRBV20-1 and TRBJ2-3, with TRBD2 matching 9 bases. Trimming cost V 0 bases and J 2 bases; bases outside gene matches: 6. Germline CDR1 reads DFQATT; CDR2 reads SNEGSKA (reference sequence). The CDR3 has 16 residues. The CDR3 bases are TGCAGTGCTAGAGATTTAGCGGGAGAGCCCACAGATACGCAGTATTTT. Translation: CSARDLAGEPTDTQYF.

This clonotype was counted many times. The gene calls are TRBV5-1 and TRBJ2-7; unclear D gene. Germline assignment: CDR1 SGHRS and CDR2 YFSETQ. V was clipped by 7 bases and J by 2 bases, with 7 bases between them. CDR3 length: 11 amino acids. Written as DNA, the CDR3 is TGCGCCAGCCGTGGGGCCTACGAGCAGTACTTC. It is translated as CASRGAYEQYF.

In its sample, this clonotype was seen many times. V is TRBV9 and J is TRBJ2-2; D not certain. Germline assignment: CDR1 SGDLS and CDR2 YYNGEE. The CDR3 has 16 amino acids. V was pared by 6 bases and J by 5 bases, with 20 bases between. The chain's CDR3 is CASTQDISYPTGELFF. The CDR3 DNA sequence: TGTGCCAGCACCCAAGATATCAGCTACCCAACCGGGGAGCTGTTTTTT.

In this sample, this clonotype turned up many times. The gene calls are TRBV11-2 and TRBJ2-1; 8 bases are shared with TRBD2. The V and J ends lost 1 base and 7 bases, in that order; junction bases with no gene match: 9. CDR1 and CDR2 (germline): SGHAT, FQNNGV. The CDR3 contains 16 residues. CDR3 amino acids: CASSLGSSGSRNEQFF. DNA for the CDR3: TGTGCCAGCAGCTTAGGCTCCAGCGGGAGTAGGAATGAGCAGTTCTTC.

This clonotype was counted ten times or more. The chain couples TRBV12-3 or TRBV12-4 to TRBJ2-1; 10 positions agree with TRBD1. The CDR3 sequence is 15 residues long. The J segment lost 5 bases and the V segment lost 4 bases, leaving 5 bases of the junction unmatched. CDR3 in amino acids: CASSSRDRGHNEQFF. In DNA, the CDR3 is TGTGCCAGCAGTTCCCGGGACAGGGGACACAATGAGCAGTTCTTC.

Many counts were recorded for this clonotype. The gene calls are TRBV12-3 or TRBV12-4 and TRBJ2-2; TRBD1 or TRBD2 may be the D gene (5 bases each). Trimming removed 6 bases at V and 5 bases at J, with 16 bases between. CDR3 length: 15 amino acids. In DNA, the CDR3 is TGTGCCAGCAGCCCAACCGGGACCCCAACCGGGGAGCTGTTTTTT. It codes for CASSPTGTPTGELFF.

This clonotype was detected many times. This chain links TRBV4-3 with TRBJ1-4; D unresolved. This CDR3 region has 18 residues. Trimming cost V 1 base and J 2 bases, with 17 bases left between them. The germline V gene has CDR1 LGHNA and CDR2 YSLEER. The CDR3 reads CASSQGRTDSVTNEKLFF. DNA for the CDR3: TGCGCCAGCAGCCAAGGGCGGACGGATTCAGTCACTAATGAAAAACTGTTTTTT.

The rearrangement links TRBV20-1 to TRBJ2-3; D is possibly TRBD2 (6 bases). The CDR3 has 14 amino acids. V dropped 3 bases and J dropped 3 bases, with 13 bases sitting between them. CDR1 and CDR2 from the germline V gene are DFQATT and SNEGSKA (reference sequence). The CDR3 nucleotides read TGCAGTGCTAGGCGAGCGGAGGGGACAGATACGCAGTATTTT. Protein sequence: CSARRAEGTDTQYF.

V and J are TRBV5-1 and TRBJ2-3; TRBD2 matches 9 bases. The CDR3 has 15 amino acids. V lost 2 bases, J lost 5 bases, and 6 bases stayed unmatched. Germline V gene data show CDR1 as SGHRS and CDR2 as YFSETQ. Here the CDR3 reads CASSFAGGQGDTQYF. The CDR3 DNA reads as TGCGCCAGCAGCTTTGCGGGAGGGCAGGGAGATACGCAGTATTTT.

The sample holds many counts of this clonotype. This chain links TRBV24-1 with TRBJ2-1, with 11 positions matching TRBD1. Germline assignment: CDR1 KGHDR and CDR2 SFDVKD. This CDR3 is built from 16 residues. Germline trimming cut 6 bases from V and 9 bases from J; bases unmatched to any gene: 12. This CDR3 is CATSKGTDRGLGEQFF. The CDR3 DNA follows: TGTGCCACCAGTAAAGGTACGGACAGGGGGCTCGGTGAGCAGTTCTTC.

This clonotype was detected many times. The CDR3 DNA is TGTGCCAGCAGCCAAGTTGCCGGGGCCCCTGGAAACACCATATATTTT. The encoded protein is CASSQVAGAPGNTIYF. The chain carries TRBV3-1 and TRBJ1-3, with a weak D call TRBD1 (5 bases). V was clipped by 1 base and J by 2 bases, with 12 bases between them. The CDR3 sequence is 16 residues long. CDR1 and CDR2 from the germline V gene are LGHDT and YNNKEL (reference sequence).

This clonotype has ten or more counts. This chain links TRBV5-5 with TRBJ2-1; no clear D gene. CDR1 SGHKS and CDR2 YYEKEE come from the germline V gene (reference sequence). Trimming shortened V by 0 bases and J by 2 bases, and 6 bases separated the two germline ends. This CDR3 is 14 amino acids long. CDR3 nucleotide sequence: TGTGCCAGCAGCTTGGCTAGTACCTACAATGAGCAGTTCTTC. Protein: CASSLASTYNEQFF.

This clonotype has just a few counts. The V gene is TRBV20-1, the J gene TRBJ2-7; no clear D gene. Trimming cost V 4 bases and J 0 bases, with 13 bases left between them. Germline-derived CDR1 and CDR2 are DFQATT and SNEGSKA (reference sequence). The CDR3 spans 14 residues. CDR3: CSANGARSSYEQYF. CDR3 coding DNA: TGCAGTGCTAACGGAGCGCGGAGCTCCTACGAGCAGTACTTC.

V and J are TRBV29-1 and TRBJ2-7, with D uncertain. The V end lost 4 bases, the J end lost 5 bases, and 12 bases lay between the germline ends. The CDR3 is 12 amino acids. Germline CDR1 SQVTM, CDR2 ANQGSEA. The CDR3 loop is CSVGPAAHEQYF. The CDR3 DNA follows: TGCAGCGTTGGGCCGGCGGCCCACGAGCAGTACTTC.

The DNA for the CDR3 is TGCGCCAGCAGCGAGGGGACCGTAGATACGCAGTATTTT. This gives the protein CASSEGTVDTQYF. The chain links TRBV5-1 to TRBJ2-3, with D perhaps assigned TRBD1 or TRBD2 (5 bases each). This CDR3 has 13 amino acids. In germline, CDR1 is SGHRS, CDR2 YFSETQ. The V end was cut by 4 bases, the J end by 5 bases, with 11 bases between.